A selection of T cell receptor beta chains follows, all from one sample in a study of T cells in Graves' hyperthyroidism and ophthalmopathy. In TCRdb, the multiplex PCR reads were re-called with MiXCR into one record per CDR3 protein. The table lists approximately 400,000 distinct CDR3 sequences, under 15% of them singletons. The sequencing input was blood. These TCRs come from a woman under 40 with Graves' hyperthyroidism. Each CDR3 is given with its conserved first and last residue. D genes are given only for firm matches. Not all rows give a size; the values are once, few, many and, for expanded clones, a class.

D gene	clone size	V gene	J gene	CDR3 protein	CDR3 DNA
TRBD2	-	TRBV19	TRBJ2-2	CASRISGSNTGELFF	TGTGCCAGTAGAATAAGCGGGAGTAACACCGGGGAGCTGTTTTTT
TRBD1	many	TRBV24-1	TRBJ2-1	CATSDLGATGVDEQFF	TGTGCCACCAGTGATCTGGGGGCGACAGGGGTTGATGAGCAGTTCTTC
-	few	TRBV6-2/TRBV6-3	TRBJ1-3	CASSPWRTSGNTIYF	TGTGCCAGCAGTCCTTGGAGAACCTCTGGAAACACCATATATTTT
-	few	TRBV11-2	TRBJ1-4	CASSLAEKLFF	TGTGCCAGCAGCTTAGCAGAAAAACTGTTTTTT
TRBD2	few	TRBV5-1	TRBJ2-7	CASGGSSGSAEQYF	TGCGCCAGCGGGGGAAGTAGCGGGTCTGCCGAGCAGTACTTC
-	many	TRBV4-2	TRBJ2-5	CASSQTQTSMGETQYF	TGTGCCAGCAGCCAAACCCAGACTAGTATGGGAGAGACCCAGTACTTC
-	many	TRBV7-2	TRBJ1-1	CASSSGWSSEAFF	TGTGCCAGCAGCTCAGGGTGGTCCTCTGAAGCTTTCTTT
TRBD1	-	TRBV7-6	TRBJ2-3	CASSLAYPGGPDTQYF	TGTGCCAGCAGCTTAGCGTATCCAGGGGGCCCAGATACGCAGTATTTT
-	-	TRBV15	TRBJ1-5	CATSKENQPQHF	TGTGCCACCAGCAAGGAGAATCAGCCCCAGCATTTT
-	few	TRBV20-1	TRBJ2-2	CSALSGGGSTGELFF	TGCAGTGCACTAAGCGGAGGGGGCAGCACCGGGGAGCTGTTTTTT
-	many	TRBV29-1	TRBJ1-1	CSVDMNTEAFF	TGCAGCGTTGACATGAACACTGAAGCTTTCTTT
TRBD1	many	TRBV12-3/TRBV12-4	TRBJ2-7	CASSMGQTYEQYF	TGTGCCAGCAGCATGGGACAGACCTACGAGCAGTACTTC
-	many	TRBV6-1	TRBJ1-1	CASSQRENTEAFF	TGTGCCAGCAGTCAACGGGAGAACACTGAAGCTTTCTTT
-	many	TRBV12-3/TRBV12-4	TRBJ2-1	CASSFNPSSYNEQFF	TGTGCCAGCAGTTTTAATCCGAGCTCCTACAATGAGCAGTTCTTC
-	few	TRBV7-7	TRBJ2-2	CASSLHWESGELFF	TGTGCCAGCAGCTTACATTGGGAGTCCGGGGAGCTGTTTTTT
TRBD2	few	TRBV6-1	TRBJ2-1	CASRRRETSGRMNEQFF	TGTGCCAGCCGGCGAAGGGAGACTAGCGGGAGGATGAATGAGCAGTTCTTC
TRBD2	many	TRBV3-1	TRBJ2-7	CASSQARLAGTYEQYF	TGTGCCAGCAGCCAAGCGAGACTAGCGGGCACCTACGAGCAGTACTTC
TRBD2	-	TRBV27	TRBJ2-6	CASSSGQRGNSGANVLTF	TGTGCCAGCAGTTCAGGCCAGCGGGGAAACTCTGGGGCCAACGTCCTGACTTTC
TRBD1	many	TRBV7-9	TRBJ2-7	CASSLVWTGAGEQYF	TGTGCCAGCAGCTTAGTTTGGACAGGGGCTGGCGAGCAGTACTTC
TRBD2	many	TRBV3-1	TRBJ2-7	CASSQGLALPPQYF	TGTGCCAGCAGCCAAGGACTAGCACTCCCCCCGCAGTACTTC
-	-	TRBV12-3/TRBV12-4	TRBJ2-7	CASTQGLTLDYEQYF	TGTGCCAGCACCCAGGGGCTTACCCTGGATTACGAGCAGTACTTC
TRBD1	few	TRBV20-1	TRBJ1-2	CSALPSNPRGIAGGYTF	TGCAGCGCTCTCCCCTCCAACCCCAGGGGGATAGCTGGTGGCTACACCTTC
-	many	TRBV20-1	TRBJ1-1	CSVIGQSTEAFF	TGCAGTGTCATCGGACAGTCGACTGAAGCTTTCTTT
-	many	TRBV12-3/TRBV12-4	TRBJ1-2	CASSRNSDSALGGYTF	TGTGCCAGCAGTCGCAACTCCGACAGCGCCTTAGGAGGCTACACCTTC
TRBD2	many	TRBV7-2	TRBJ2-5	CASSLERTSGTLPHQETQYF	TGTGCCAGCAGCTTAGAAAGGACTAGCGGGACCTTACCCCACCAAGAGACCCAGTACTTC
TRBD2	-	TRBV12-3/TRBV12-4	TRBJ2-3	CASSHRLAVTGTQYF	TGTGCCAGCAGCCATAGACTAGCGGTCACAGGTACGCAGTATTTT
TRBD2	many	TRBV7-3	TRBJ2-1	CASSLGSGSYNEQFF	TGTGCCAGCAGCTTAGGTAGCGGGAGCTACAATGAGCAGTTCTTC
-	few	TRBV27	TRBJ2-7	CASSWGPAGYEQYF	TGTGCCAGCAGCTGGGGGCCGGCTGGCTACGAGCAGTACTTC
TRBD2	few	TRBV7-7	TRBJ2-1	CASSLMEASGYNEQFF	TGTGCCAGCAGCTTAATGGAGGCTAGCGGTTACAATGAGCAGTTCTTC
-	-	TRBV20-1	TRBJ2-1	CSTRDRVSSDYYNEQFF	TGCAGTACTAGAGATCGGGTTTCTAGCGACTACTACAATGAGCAGTTCTTC
-	-	TRBV5-6	TRBJ2-1	CASSLVSAEQFF	TGTGCCAGCAGCTTGGTGTCGGCTGAGCAGTTCTTC
-	many	TRBV12-3/TRBV12-4	TRBJ1-1	CASKPDSLGTEAFF	TGTGCCAGCAAACCGGACAGCCTGGGGACTGAAGCTTTCTTT
TRBD2	-	TRBV5-1	TRBJ2-1	CASSLGGSSGRGSYNEQFF	TGCGCCAGCAGCTTGGGAGGTAGTAGCGGGAGGGGCTCCTACAATGAGCAGTTCTTC
TRBD1	many	TRBV5-1	TRBJ1-1	CASSRQGKNTEAFF	TGCGCCAGCAGCCGACAGGGAAAGAACACTGAAGCTTTCTTT
-	many	TRBV30	TRBJ1-5	CASGTNQPQHF	TGTGCCTCAGGGACCAATCAGCCCCAGCATTTT
-	few	TRBV20-1	TRBJ1-1	CSARTEGNTEAFF	TGCAGTGCCCGGACAGAGGGGAACACTGAAGCTTTCTTT
TRBD1	few	TRBV19	TRBJ2-1	CASDRGYSYNEQFF	TGTGCCAGTGACAGGGGGTACTCATACAATGAGCAGTTCTTC
-	-	TRBV7-6	TRBJ2-7	CASSLDVQGVSYEQYF	TGTGCCAGCAGCTTAGACGTACAGGGTGTGTCCTACGAGCAGTACTTC
-	few	TRBV6-1	TRBJ1-2	CASSPRAGTDNYGYTF	TGTGCCAGCAGCCCCAGGGCCGGGACGGATAACTATGGCTACACCTTC
-	many	TRBV18	TRBJ1-5	CASSPQRANDQPQHF	TGTGCCAGCTCACCGCAGCGGGCGAACGATCAGCCCCAGCATTTT
-	many	TRBV7-2	TRBJ2-1	CASSFGAYNEQFF	TGTGCCAGCAGTTTTGGGGCATACAATGAGCAGTTCTTC
TRBD2	many	TRBV12-3/TRBV12-4	TRBJ2-7	CASRLAGAPSYEQYF	TGTGCCAGTCGACTAGCGGGAGCACCATCCTACGAGCAGTACTTC
TRBD2	-	TRBV20-1	TRBJ2-1	CSAPGLAGFNEQFF	TGCAGTGCTCCCGGACTAGCGGGATTCAATGAGCAGTTCTTC
TRBD2	many	TRBV20-1	TRBJ2-1	CSASPLLAGKYNEQFF	TGCAGTGCTAGCCCCCTCCTAGCGGGAAAATACAATGAGCAGTTCTTC
TRBD2	many	TRBV5-1	TRBJ2-3	CASSLAPSGGTDTQYF	TGCGCCAGCAGCTTGGCCCCCAGCGGGGGCACAGATACGCAGTATTTT
-	-	TRBV7-2	TRBJ1-3	CASSPRRNPSSGNTIYF	TGTGCCAGCAGCCCTCGTCGTAATCCGAGCTCTGGAAACACCATATATTTT
-	-	TRBV24-1	TRBJ2-2	CATSEPGGIGELFF	TGTGCCACCAGTGAGCCGGGGGGCATCGGGGAGCTGTTTTTT
TRBD2	-	TRBV19	TRBJ2-3	CASSTSAGGISTDTQYF	TGTGCCAGTAGTACCTCTGCGGGAGGGATAAGCACAGATACGCAGTATTTT
-	-	TRBV24-1	TRBJ2-3	CATAGTLRADTQYF	TGTGCCACTGCCGGGACATTACGGGCGGATACGCAGTATTTT
-	many	TRBV28	TRBJ2-7	CASRSLQGFSYEQYF	TGTGCCAGCAGATCCCTACAGGGTTTCTCCTACGAGCAGTACTTC
-	-	TRBV19	TRBJ2-3	CASSTEIAGGTQYF	TGTGCCAGTAGTACCGAGATCGCCGGGGGCACGCAGTATTTT
TRBD1	-	TRBV20-1	TRBJ2-5	CSATGQGAGETQYF	TGCAGTGCAACGGGACAGGGGGCCGGAGAGACCCAGTACTTC
-	few	TRBV6-6	TRBJ2-5	CASSSAGPANQETQYF	TGTGCCAGCAGTTCTGCGGGACCCGCAAACCAAGAGACCCAGTACTTC
TRBD1	many	TRBV7-8	TRBJ2-7	CASSSRQGAIYEQYF	TGTGCCAGCAGCTCCAGACAGGGGGCTATTTACGAGCAGTACTTC
-	-	TRBV12-3/TRBV12-4	TRBJ2-2	CASSWGIGAGELFF	TGTGCCAGCAGTTGGGGAATTGGAGCCGGGGAGCTGTTTTTT